These 20 T cell receptor beta chains originate from one sample sequenced in a study of T-cell reconstitution after alpha-beta-depleted transplantation in children. Using unique molecular identifiers, the investigators prepared the TCRbeta library. TCRdb redid the calling of the PCR reads with MiXCR, one entry per CDR3 protein. Here the sample spans around 960,000 distinct CDR3 sequences, under 30% being singletons. Sequenced material: PBMCs, mostly from graft donor cells, taken 360 days after TCRalphabeta/CD19-depleted stem cell transplant. Receptors were obtained from a boy younger than two who had a stem cell transplant for SCID, so the T cells may come from the graft donor.

This sequence joins TRBV12-3 or TRBV12-4 and TRBJ1-5; unclear D gene. The CDR3 totals 14 residues. Trimming removed 1 base from V and 10 bases from J, with 14 bases in between. In DNA form, the CDR3 reads TGTGCCAGCAGTTTAGGACAAGCGGGGAGACCCCAGCATTTT. Residues: CASSLGQAGRPQHF.

This clonotype has only a few counts. V usage is TRBV2 and J usage is TRBJ2-1; the D gene is possibly TRBD1 (5 bases). Germline V gene data show CDR1 as SNHLY and CDR2 as FYNNEI. The germline V and J ends were trimmed by 6 bases and 2 bases, with 11 bases remaining between them. The CDR3 totals 14 residues. This chain's CDR3 is CASRAPGPYNEQFF. Written as DNA, the CDR3 is TGTGCCAGCAGAGCCCCAGGGCCCTACAATGAGCAGTTCTTC. Filled out from reference TRBV2 and TRBJ2-1, the complete variable domain reads EPEVTQTPSHQVTQMGQEVILRCVPISNHLYFYWYRQILGQKVEFLVSFYNNEISEKSEIFDDQFSVERPDGSNFTLKIRSTKLEDSAMYFCASRAPGPYNEQFFGPGTRLTVL.

The chain is built from TRBV27 and TRBJ1-1, with TRBD1 matching over 7 bases. From germline, CDR1 is MNHEY and CDR2 SMNVEV (reference sequence). This CDR3 spans 14 amino acids. V was pared by 11 bases and J by 0 bases, with 9 bases of the junction left unmatched. The CDR3 coding sequence is TGTGCCTGCGGTACAGGGGCCATGAACACTGAAGCTTTCTTT. This sequence encodes CACGTGAMNTEAFF.

This CDR3 reads CASSYFGGPAYNEQFF. The CDR3 DNA reads TGTGCCAGCAGTTACTTCGGCGGACCAGCCTACAATGAGCAGTTCTTC. The rearrangement links TRBV6-5 to TRBJ2-1; no definite D call. V gave up 1 base and J gave up 2 bases, with 12 bases separating them. Germline V lookup: CDR1 MNHEY, CDR2 SVGAGI. The CDR3 sequence is 16 residues long.

The rearrangement uses TRBV4-2 and TRBJ2-3; TRBD1 matches at 9 bases. V shed 2 bases and J 3 bases; nucleotides not matched to a gene: 12. This CDR3 contains 18 residues. Germline lookup yields CDR1 LGHNA and CDR2 YNFKEQ. CDR3 in amino acids: CASSQINPGQGRTDTQYF. In DNA form, the CDR3 reads TGTGCCAGCAGCCAAATAAACCCGGGACAGGGTAGGACAGATACGCAGTATTTT.

This clonotype was counted only a few times. J is TRBJ1-1 and V is TRBV12-3 or TRBV12-4; D is undetermined. Trimming pared 6 bases from V and 1 base from J, leaving 12 bases between. CDR3 length: 14 amino acids. The CDR3 protein is CASRFTNPNTEAFF. In DNA form, the CDR3 reads TGTGCCAGCAGGTTTACCAACCCGAACACTGAAGCTTTCTTT.

This chain links TRBV5-1 with TRBJ2-1; 9 nucleotides line up with TRBD2. Looked up from germline, CDR1 is SGHRS and CDR2 is YFSETQ. Unmatched junction bases numbered 6, after V lost 2 bases and J lost 9 bases. The CDR3 is made up of 14 amino acids. This chain's CDR3 is CASSFAGGQFEQFF. CDR3 coding DNA: TGCGCCAGCAGCTTCGCGGGGGGGCAGTTTGAGCAGTTCTTC.

Ten or more counts support this clonotype. The chain is built from TRBV7-2 and TRBJ2-7, with D possibly matching TRBD2 (5 bases). V was clipped by 3 bases and J by 6 bases, with 6 bases between them. This CDR3 region has 11 residues. CDR1 is SGHTA and CDR2 is FQGNSA in the germline V gene. Here the CDR3 DNA reads TGTGCCAGCAGCTTGAGGGTCGAGCAGTACTTC. Translating gives CASSLRVEQYF.

The V call is TRBV7-2, the J call TRBJ2-7, with 13 bases fitting TRBD2. With V trimmed by 3 bases and J by 4 bases, 3 bases remained unmatched. CDR1 is SGHTA, CDR2 FQGNSA, per germline. This CDR3 contains 15 residues. The CDR3 nucleotides are TGTGCCAGCAGCTTGTGGACTAGCGGGGGTTACGAGCAGTACTTC. Translated, it gives CASSLWTSGGYEQYF.

The rearrangement links TRBV6-5 to TRBJ1-2; TRBD1 is a possible D gene (5 bases). Trimming cost V 7 bases and J 4 bases, with 10 bases left between them. The germline CDR1 and CDR2 sequences are MNHEY and SVGAGI. This CDR3 comprises 12 residues. Written as DNA, the CDR3 is TGTGCCAGCACCAGGGACCTCTATGGCTACACCTTC. It translates to CASTRDLYGYTF.

This clonotype was found a few times. The V and J genes are TRBV24-1 and TRBJ2-2; D gene uncertain. The CDR3 has 12 residues. The V end was cut by 5 bases, the J end by 5 bases, with 5 bases between. Germline V gene sequence: CDR1 KGHDR, CDR2 SFDVKD. The CDR3 bases are TGTGCCACCAGTGTGGGTACCGGGGAGCTGTTTTTT. Translating gives CATSVGTGELFF.

The V and J genes are TRBV9 and TRBJ2-7, with 7 bases matching TRBD1. Germline CDR1 is SGDLS and CDR2 is YYNGEE. V shed 2 bases and J 3 bases; nucleotides not matched to a gene: 2. There are 13 residues in the CDR3. The CDR3 protein is CASSVGQNYEQYF. The CDR3 DNA reads TGTGCCAGCAGCGTGGGACAGAACTACGAGCAGTACTTC. The full variable domain, rest sourced from reference TRBV9 and TRBJ2-7, is DSGVTQTPKHLITATGQRVTLRCSPRSGDLSVYWYQQSLDQGLQFLIQYYNGEERAKGNILERFSAQQFPDLHSELNLSSLELGDSALYFCASSVGQNYEQYFGPGTRLTVT.

The genes are TRBV12-3 or TRBV12-4 and TRBJ2-3; TRBD2 aligns across 9 bases. The CDR3 covers 13 residues. J lost 1 base, V lost 8 bases, and 1 base had no gene match. CDR3 DNA sequence: TGTGCCAGCCTAGCGGGACGCACAGATACGCAGTATTTT. Amino acids: CASLAGRTDTQYF.

The V and J genes are TRBV10-3 and TRBJ2-5; TRBD1 agrees at 8 bases. V lost 3 bases, J lost 3 bases, and 6 bases stayed unmatched. Per the germline V gene, CDR1 is ENHRY and CDR2 is SYGVKD. This CDR3 has 15 amino acids. This CDR3 reads CAISDPADREETQYF. The CDR3 DNA sequence: TGTGCCATCAGTGATCCGGCGGACAGGGAAGAGACCCAGTACTTC.

This chain joins TRBV7-8 and TRBJ2-1; TRBD2 might be the D (5 bases). The germline V gene encodes CDR1 SGHVS and CDR2 FQNEAQ. V was pared by 5 bases and J by 8 bases, with 13 bases between. The CDR3 totals 13 residues. CDR3 in DNA: TGTGCCAGCAGCCGGGGTGTGAGCGATGAGCAGTTCTTC. Translated: CASSRGVSDEQFF.

J is TRBJ1-2 and V is TRBV10-3, with D hard to call. V gave up 9 bases and J gave up 3 bases, with 14 bases separating them. Germline loops: CDR1 ENHRY, CDR2 SYGVKD. CDR3 size: 13 residues. This CDR3 reads CAIGGSTDYGYTF. The CDR3 nucleotides read TGTGCCATTGGAGGGTCTACGGACTATGGCTACACCTTC.

This clonotype was counted many times. The chain combines TRBV20-1 with TRBJ2-3; 8 bases map to TRBD1. This CDR3 region has 15 residues. Germline V CDR1 and CDR2: DFQATT, SNEGSKA (reference sequence). V gave up 3 bases and J gave up 4 bases; unmatched junction bases: 9. The CDR3 DNA follows: TGCAGTGCTAGTGGCCCCAGGGGGCGCGCAGATACGCAGTATTTT. It specifies CSASGPRGRADTQYF.

The chain is built from TRBV12-3 or TRBV12-4 and TRBJ1-1, with 7 bases that match TRBD1. This CDR3 has 11 residues. V lost 5 bases and J lost 8; bases outside the gene matches: 2. The CDR3 loop is CASSQGVEAFF. The CDR3 DNA follows: TGTGCCAGCAGTCAGGGGGTAGAAGCTTTCTTT.

The V and J genes are TRBV14 and TRBJ2-5, with D maybe TRBD2 (5 bases). The CDR3 sequence is 15 residues long. CDR1 and CDR2 from the germline V gene are SGHDN and FVKESK. The V gene lost 5 bases and the J gene lost 4 bases, with 17 bases spanning the gap. The CDR3 reads CASSVRRRGRETQYF. The DNA for the CDR3 is TGTGCCAGCAGCGTCCGGCGACGGGGTAGAGAGACCCAGTACTTC.

This rearrangement joins TRBV15 to TRBJ1-1; D unresolved. The CDR3 consists of 13 residues. V dropped 2 bases and J dropped 7 bases, with 11 bases sitting between them. The germline CDR1 and CDR2 sequences are LNHNV and YYDKDF (reference sequence). CDR3 DNA: TGTGCCACCAGCAGACTCCCGGCTGATGAAGCTTTCTTT. It translates to CATSRLPADEAFF.